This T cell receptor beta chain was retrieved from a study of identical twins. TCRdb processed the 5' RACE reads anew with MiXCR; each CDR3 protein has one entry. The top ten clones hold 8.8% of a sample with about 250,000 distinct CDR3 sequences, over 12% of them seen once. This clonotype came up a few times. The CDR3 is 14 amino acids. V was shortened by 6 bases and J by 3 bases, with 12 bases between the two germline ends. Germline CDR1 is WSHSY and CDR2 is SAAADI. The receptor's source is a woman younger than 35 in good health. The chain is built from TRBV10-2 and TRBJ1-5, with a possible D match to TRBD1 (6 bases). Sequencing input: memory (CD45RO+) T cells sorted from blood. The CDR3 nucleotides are TGCGCCAGCAGACCCGGGACAAACAATCAGCCCCAGCATTTT. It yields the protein CASRPGTNNQPQHF.